This entry lists 7 T cell receptor beta chains sequenced from one sample in a study of post-analysis software for immune sequencing data. General observations from the study: Five or six TRBV segments, TRBV5-6, TRBV5-1 and TRBV20-1 among them, were found more frequent in patients than controls.

Their antigens are not known. Carried by the TCR beta cDNA libraries were unique molecular identifiers. TCRdb passed the PCR reads through MiXCR, listing each CDR3 protein once. The table records hundreds of thousands of distinct CDR3 sequences, approximately 59% of them present only once. Sequencing was performed on blood. The origin of the receptors is a girl aged 2 to 9 with multiple sclerosis.

The genes are TRBV4-3 and TRBJ2-7, with D unclear. This CDR3 spans 12 amino acids. The germline V gene encodes CDR1 LGHNA and CDR2 YSLEER. Between the trimmed V and J ends, which lost 1 base and 3 bases, there was a span of 4 bases. CDR3 loop: CASSQVIYEQYF. CDR3 nucleotide sequence: TGCGCCAGCAGCCAAGTCATCTACGAGCAGTACTTC.

The chain combines TRBV2 with TRBJ1-5; D is undetermined. Trimming shortened V by 2 bases and J by 2 bases, and 10 bases separated the two germline ends. Germline loops: CDR1 SNHLY, CDR2 FYNNEI. The CDR3 sequence is 15 residues long. The CDR3: CASSESGIGNQPQHF. The CDR3 nucleotides read TGTGCCAGCAGTGAATCGGGAATTGGCAATCAGCCCCAGCATTTT.

There are a few counts of this clonotype. The CDR3 DNA sequence: TGTGCCAGCAGTTACTTCATTTACAATGAGCAGTTCTTC. As protein: CASSYFIYNEQFF. The V call is TRBV6-2 or TRBV6-3, the J call TRBJ2-1; D not certain. Per the germline V gene, CDR1 is MNHEY and CDR2 is SVGEGT. The CDR3 is 13 residues long. Trimming removed 1 base from V and 4 bases from J, with 5 bases in between.

The table lists this clonotype with a few counts. The chain joins TRBV11-2 to TRBJ1-2; 8 nucleotides agree with TRBD1. The CDR3 contains 12 residues. V was clipped by 5 bases and J by 6 bases; unmatched bases: 2. CDR1 and CDR2 (germline): SGHAT, FQNNGV. The CDR3 nucleotides read TGTGCCAGCAGCATACAGGGGGATGGCTACACCTTC. Translating gives CASSIQGDGYTF.

The chain uses TRBV28 and TRBJ1-5; D gene uncertain. Germline V lookup: CDR1 MDHEN, CDR2 SYDVKM. V gave up 11 bases and J gave up 3 bases, with 14 bases separating them. The CDR3 contains 13 residues. This CDR3 is CAASTEINQPQHF. Here the CDR3 DNA reads TGTGCCGCCTCAACTGAGATCAATCAGCCCCAGCATTTT.

The chain has TRBV29-1 and TRBJ2-3; the D gene is possibly TRBD2 (6 bases). The CDR3 loop spans 13 amino acids. Germline V gene sequence: CDR1 SQVTM, CDR2 ANQGSEA. V dropped 8 bases and J dropped 2 bases, with 14 bases sitting between them. The chain's CDR3 is CSTKAGLTDTQYF. CDR3 nucleotide sequence: TGCAGCACGAAAGCGGGTCTCACAGATACGCAGTATTTT.

V is TRBV7-9 and J is TRBJ2-7; 7 bases align to TRBD1. Germline V gene sequence: CDR1 SEHNR, CDR2 FQNEAQ (reference sequence). With 5 bases clipped from V and 9 bases from J, the junction kept 7 bases outside the gene matches. The CDR3 runs to 12 residues. The CDR3 protein is CASSTDRLRQYF. CDR3 nucleotides: TGTGCCAGCAGCACGGACAGGCTGAGGCAGTACTTC. The full variable domain, rest sourced from reference TRBV7-9 and TRBJ2-7, is DTGVSQNPRHKITKRGQNVTFRCDPISEHNRLYWYRQTLGQGPEFLTYFQNEAQLEKSRLLSDRFSAERPKGSFSTLEIQRTEQGDSAMYLCASSTDRLRQYFGPGTRLTVT.